This note documents a single T cell receptor (beta chain) sequence. The data belong to a study of technical replicates of blood from a handful of donors. Trimming at V came to 6 bases and at J to 6 bases, leaving 8 bases not matched to a gene. This CDR3 is built from 15 residues. Germline V gene sequence: CDR1 SGHAT, CDR2 FQNNGV. The data were produced by immunoSEQ multiplex PCR, yet TCRdb's version contains in-frame clones alone and is incomplete. In the table there are tens of thousands of clones, approximately 94% of which are singletons. The sequencing input was T cells isolated from PBMCs. This receptor was identified in a human donor in good health. V usage is TRBV11-2 and J usage is TRBJ2-1; 10 nucleotides align to TRBD1. The CDR3 DNA follows: TGTGCCAGCAGAGTACCGGGACAGGGGATCAATGAGCAGTTCTTC. It is translated as CASRVPGQGINEQFF.